This entry describes one T cell receptor (beta chain). What this receptor recognizes is not known. Base qualities are not recorded, but no much larger clone differs from it by a single base. The sample is drawn from a study of cytomegalovirus exposure and HLA in healthy donors (TCRdb year 2017). In the study overall: According to a later analysis, the 120 validation repertoires were produced on the same platform as the 700 or so repertoires of the first cohort. The study aimed to test whether signatures of past pathogen exposure could be identified by cataloging public T cell receptors. In addition to the first cohort of 666 subjects, a separate validation cohort of 120 different subjects was used. High-throughput TCR immunosequencing, statistical association of individual TCRs with disease status, and machine learning were combined to predict cytomegalovirus infection status. Overall study results and their limits: Subsequent analysis determined that TCRs grouped into clusters in the first cohort also showed a tendency toward co-occurrence across the 120 validation repertoires, and roughly 94% of cluster scores exceeded 0. Most TCR sequences were seen in very few donors, while some public TCRs were found in many individuals. It was suggested by the authors that the approach could potentially be generalized to other disease states and immunological phenotypes. All 110 or so repertoires were used to score co-occurrence in the validation cohort in a later analysis, because that analysis had no HLA typing for the cohort. In vitro tests confirmed that a few of the cytomegalovirus-associated TCR beta chains recognize cytomegalovirus antigens. In both the original and validation cohorts, the classifier was reported to diagnose cytomegalovirus status with high specificity and sensitivity. A total of fewer than 200 TCR beta chains were listed by the study as associated with cytomegalovirus.

Donors formed part of the validation cohort, which comprised 120 subjects and was distinct from the first cohort of 670 or so subjects. The library came from the immunoSEQ multiplex PCR assay. In the authors' own workflow: A statistical classification framework was developed to diagnose cytomegalovirus status using the catalog of TCR beta chain sequences. TCRdb took over this immuneACCESS table, retaining in-frame rearrangements with V and J assigned. Such tables are incomplete; in checked studies, under half of the missing clones stem from an unresolved V gene, and the remainder is unexplained. The D gene and trimming were derived from the DNA, and the V and J assignments and clone size from that table. The table for this sample lists under 400,000 clones; 70% to 90% of them were counted only once. The ten largest clonotypes hold around 0.96% of the sample. Based on the germline V gene, the CDR1 and CDR2 sequences are SGHTA and FQGNSA. The CDR3, from cysteine to phenylalanine, totals 13 residues. Of the read, only the CDR3 DNA is kept; its 39 bases are in frame from base 1. The trim is 1 base for V and 5 bases for J, with a gap of 7 bases between the germline ends.

This chain joins TRBV7-2 to TRBJ2-3, and perhaps TRBD2 as D gene, on 5 matching bases. The sample taken for sequencing was PBMCs. This sequence was found in a man younger than 45 in good health and CMV-seronegative. Here the CDR3 is given as CASSLVREDTQYF. The DNA reads TGTGCCAGCAGCTTAGTTCGGGAAGATACGCAGTATTTT.